The 21 T cell receptor beta chains below come from one sample, sequenced in a study of untreated major depressive disorder. Overall study findings and caveats: Compared with controls, depressed patients showed more TRBV05-01 (Vbeta 5.1) usage in CD4+ T cells.

Antigens of these TCRs are unknown. Produced via immunoSEQ multiplex PCR; TCRdb's table is partial and in-frame only. The table lists around 23,000 clones, about 91% of them singletons. The sample consisted of CD4+ T cells from PBMCs. The receptors were sampled from a woman aged 25 to 39 with major depressive disorder.

The V call is TRBV7-3, the J call TRBJ2-5; TRBD1 matches 9 bases. This CDR3 spans 14 amino acids. Germline assignment: CDR1 SGHTA and CDR2 FQGTGA. Losses at the gene ends were 5 bases for V and 9 bases for J; bases not matched to a gene: 10. Written as DNA, the CDR3 is TGTGCCAGCAGCAAGTGGGACAGGGAACGAGCCCAGTACTTC. It translates to CASSKWDRERAQYF.

The V and J genes are TRBV19 and TRBJ1-3; 8 positions match TRBD1. The CDR3 has 15 amino acids. Germline V gene sequence: CDR1 LNHDA, CDR2 SQIVND (reference sequence). V trimming: 2 bases; J trimming: 8 bases; junction bases outside the gene matches: 8. CDR3 nucleotide sequence: TGTGCCAGTAGTATACGCTCGGACAGGGTTTACACCATATATTTT. It encodes CASSIRSDRVYTIYF. Full variable domain (remainder filled in from reference TRBV19 and TRBJ1-3): DGGITQSPKYLFRKEGQNVTLSCEQNLNHDAMYWYRQDPGQGLRLIYYSQIVNDFQKGDIAEGYSVSREKKESFPLTVTSAQKNPTAFYLCASSIRSDRVYTIYFGEGSWLTVV.

The chain couples TRBV5-4 to TRBJ1-1, with a possible D match to TRBD1 (5 bases). Deletions cut 4 bases from V and 4 bases from J, with 14 bases between. The CDR3 runs to 14 residues. The V gene's germline CDR1 is SGHNT and CDR2 YYREEE (reference sequence). CDR3 coding DNA: TGTGCCAGCAGCGTGCCGGGGGTCGCCACTGAAGCTTTCTTT. Residues: CASSVPGVATEAFF.

The rearrangement uses TRBV27 and TRBJ2-3; D is perhaps TRBD1 or TRBD2 (6 bases each). Germline assignment: CDR1 MNHEY and CDR2 SMNVEV (reference sequence). The ends were cut back, 6 bases at V and 6 bases at J, with 13 bases in the middle. The CDR3 has 13 residues. CDR3 DNA sequence: TGTGCCAGCAGGAGGCTGGGGGGCGATACGCAGTATTTT. Its translation is CASRRLGGDTQYF.

DNA for the CDR3: TGCGCCAGCAGCCAAGAAACCGCCAGTTTGGCTAATGAAAAACTGTTTTTT. Translated: CASSQETASLANEKLFF. The chain recombines TRBV4-3 with TRBJ1-4; D gene unclear. Germline V gives CDR1 LGHNA, CDR2 YSLEER. The CDR3 runs 17 residues. Trimming shortened V by 0 bases and J by 3 bases, and 14 bases separated the two germline ends.

The genes are TRBV5-6 and TRBJ2-7; TRBD2 is a possible D gene (6 bases). Germline V lookup: CDR1 SGHDT, CDR2 YYEEEE. CDR3 size: 14 residues. The V end lost 1 base, the J end lost 7 bases, and 15 bases lay between the germline ends. This chain's CDR3 is CASSLLLGGREQYF. The CDR3 bases are TGTGCCAGCAGCTTGTTACTCGGGGGAAGGGAGCAGTACTTC.

This chain uses TRBV28 with TRBJ2-7; D uncertain. Germline loops: CDR1 MDHEN, CDR2 SYDVKM. This CDR3 is built from 13 residues. Deletions cut 5 bases from V and 3 bases from J, with 11 bases between. The CDR3 region is CASSPSNFYEQYF. CDR3 sequence (DNA): TGTGCCAGCAGTCCTTCGAATTTCTACGAGCAGTACTTC. The full variable domain, rest sourced from reference TRBV28 and TRBJ2-7, is DVKVTQSSRYLVKRTGEKVFLECVQDMDHENMFWYRQDPGLGLRLIYFSYDVKMKEKGDIPEGYSVSREKKERFSLILESASTNQTSMYLCASSPSNFYEQYFGPGTRLTVT.

This clone was seen only once. The V gene is TRBV4-1, the J gene TRBJ2-2; weak D call: TRBD2 (5 bases). The CDR3 length is 15 residues. Germline CDR1 and CDR2: MGHRA and YSYEKL. Trimming removed 0 bases at V and 6 bases at J, with 11 bases between. The CDR3 sequence is CASSQDLAKAGELFF. The CDR3 nucleotides read TGCGCCAGCAGCCAAGATTTAGCGAAGGCCGGGGAGCTGTTTTTT.

This sequence joins TRBV28 and TRBJ1-5, with no clear D. Looked up from germline, CDR1 is MDHEN and CDR2 is SYDVKM. The length of the CDR3 is 13 residues. The V end lost 6 bases, the J end lost 0 bases, and 6 bases lay between the germline ends. The CDR3 nucleotides are TGTGCCAGCAGCCCGGATAGCAATCAGCCCCAGCATTTT. It translates to CASSPDSNQPQHF.

This clone was counted only a few times. V usage is TRBV2 and J usage is TRBJ1-1; TRBD1 might be the D (5 bases). The CDR3 has 12 residues. Trimming removed 6 bases at V and 6 bases at J, with 11 bases between. From germline, CDR1 is SNHLY and CDR2 FYNNEI. The CDR3 is CASSQGMAEAFF. The CDR3, as DNA: TGTGCCAGCAGCCAGGGTATGGCTGAAGCTTTCTTT.

The chain has TRBV29-1 and TRBJ2-3; 7 nucleotides agree with TRBD2. The CDR3 loop spans 13 amino acids. Trimming cost V 6 bases and J 1 base; bases outside gene matches: 4. Looked up from germline, CDR1 is SQVTM and CDR2 is ANQGSEA. The CDR3 reads CSVESGGTDTQYF. The CDR3 bases are TGCAGCGTCGAAAGCGGGGGCACAGATACGCAGTATTTT.

The CDR3 DNA follows: TGTGCCAGCAGCCCCCACCTGATTTCCTCCTACGAGCAGTACTTC. Translation: CASSPHLISSYEQYF. V and J are TRBV9 and TRBJ2-7; D not resolved. The germline CDR1 and CDR2 sequences are SGDLS and YYNGEE. The CDR3 length is 15 residues. Trimming shortened V by 4 bases and J by 0 bases, and 14 bases separated the two germline ends. Looking up the rest from reference TRBV9 and TRBJ2-7 gives the full variable domain: DSGVTQTPKHLITATGQRVTLRCSPRSGDLSVYWYQQSLDQGLQFLIQYYNGEERAKGNILERFSAQQFPDLHSELNLSSLELGDSALYFCASSPHLISSYEQYFGPGTRLTVT.

In this sample, this clone turned up once. This chain connects TRBV6-1 to TRBJ2-3; TRBD1 aligns across 9 bases. Germline CDR1 is MNHNS and CDR2 is SASEGT. V lost 8 bases and J lost 2; bases outside the gene matches: 2. This CDR3 is 13 amino acids long. CDR3 in DNA: TGTGCCAGCGGGGACAGGGACACAGATACGCAGTATTTT. Translated: CASGDRDTDTQYF.

This clone was detected only once. J is TRBJ2-7 and V is TRBV11-3, with D hard to call. The CDR3 is made up of 15 amino acids. The V gene lost 1 base and the J gene lost 0 bases, with 10 bases spanning the gap. Germline lookup yields CDR1 SGHNT and CDR2 YENEEA. CDR3 bases: TGTGCCAGCAGCTTAGGTGGGGTTCCCTCCTACGAGCAGTACTTC. Its protein product is CASSLGGVPSYEQYF.

The chain combines TRBV2 with TRBJ1-6; D not resolved. Germline assignment: CDR1 SNHLY and CDR2 FYNNEI. The ends were cut back, 3 bases at V and 9 bases at J, with 15 bases in the middle. This CDR3 has 15 residues. The CDR3 DNA is TGTGCCAGCAGTGAGTTAATTACGAAATCTTCACCCCTCCACTTT. Translating it yields CASSELITKSSPLHF. Filled out from reference TRBV2 and TRBJ1-6, the complete variable domain reads EPEVTQTPSHQVTQMGQEVILRCVPISNHLYFYWYRQILGQKVEFLVSFYNNEISEKSEIFDDQFSVERPDGSNFTLKIRSTKLEDSAMYFCASSELITKSSPLHFGNGTRLTVT.

The chain links TRBV2 to TRBJ2-3, with D possibly TRBD2 on 6 matching bases. V was clipped by 9 bases and J by 0 bases, with 10 bases between them. The length of the CDR3 is 13 residues. In germline, CDR1 is SNHLY, CDR2 FYNNEI. The CDR3 here is CARLADSTDTQYF. CDR3 coding DNA: TGTGCCAGATTAGCGGACAGCACAGATACGCAGTATTTT.

J is TRBJ1-2 and V is TRBV7-9, with unresolved D. The CDR3 contains 14 residues. Trimming cost V 4 bases and J 4 bases, with 13 bases left between them. Germline V lookup: CDR1 SEHNR, CDR2 FQNEAQ (reference sequence). CDR3 loop: CASSSRGGAYGYTF. In nucleotides, the CDR3 is TGTGCCAGCAGCTCTCGGGGAGGAGCCTATGGCTACACCTTC.

This chain connects TRBV7-2 to TRBJ1-1, with D hard to call. In germline, CDR1 is SGHTA, CDR2 FQGNSA. Between the trimmed V and J ends, which lost 5 bases and 1 base, there was a span of 11 bases. The CDR3 is 14 amino acids. The CDR3 DNA sequence: TGTGCCAGCAGCCCGGAGGTTTCGAACACTGAAGCTTTCTTT. Protein product: CASSPEVSNTEAFF.

The chain is built from TRBV9 and TRBJ1-1; possible D gene TRBD1, 6 bases. V shed 0 bases and J shed 4 bases, with 16 bases lying between them. Germline CDR1 is SGDLS and CDR2 is YYNGEE. The CDR3 loop spans 16 amino acids. The CDR3 spells CASSVGIGGQSTEAFF. CDR3 nucleotide sequence: TGTGCCAGCAGCGTAGGGATTGGGGGGCAGAGCACTGAAGCTTTCTTT.

DNA for the CDR3: TGTGCCAGCAGCTTAAGTGAACGGCGAGCAGAGACCCAGTACTTC. This gives the protein CASSLSERRAETQYF. This chain connects TRBV11-3 to TRBJ2-5; no definite D call. V dropped 2 bases and J dropped 4 bases, with 14 bases sitting between them. Germline values: CDR1 SGHNT, CDR2 YENEEA. The CDR3 has 15 amino acids.

This clone was observed once. The V gene is TRBV9, the J gene TRBJ1-2; TRBD1 matches at 7 bases. The germline V gene has CDR1 SGDLS and CDR2 YYNGEE. The CDR3 sequence is 14 residues long. Trimming removed 3 bases from V and 3 bases from J; junction bases left unmatched: 5. The CDR3 nucleotides are TGTGCCAGCAGCGCGACAGGGACATACTATGGCTACACCTTC. It yields the protein CASSATGTYYGYTF.